One and the same sample provided the 22 T cell receptor beta chains below, sequenced in a study of T cells in women clearing cervical HPV infection. Clones were read by immunoSEQ multiplex PCR, and TCRdb kept only the in-frame ones, dropping some. The repertoire table contains more than 30,000 clones. The sequenced material came from blood buffy coat. The receptors stem from a woman between 18 and 70 years old with a cervical HPV16 infection that either progressed to CIN3+ or cleared (not recorded which).

Regarding this clone: The CDR3 extends 3 residues past the end of the read, so its final part is completed from the germline J gene. The chain is built from TRBV14 and TRBJ1-1, with 7 bases aligning to TRBD1. Looked up from germline, CDR1 is SGHDN and CDR2 is FVKESK. The CDR3 contains 13 residues. The V and J ends lost 6 bases and 5 bases, in that order; junction bases with no gene match: 6. The CDR3 spells CASRTGTGTEAFF. The CDR3 bases that were read are TGTGCCAGCAGGACAGGGACGGGGACTGAA.

A word on this clone: The CDR3 goes on 3 residues after the read ends, and that part is filled in from the germline J gene. The chain links TRBV7-8 to TRBJ2-7, with 8 positions matching TRBD2. The CDR3 runs to 16 residues. After removal of 0 bases from V and 4 bases from J, the junction contained 8 bases not matched to a gene. Per the germline V gene, CDR1 is SGHVS and CDR2 is FQNEAQ. This CDR3 reads CASSLAPGLGSYEQYF. CDR3 DNA (partial): TGTGCCAGCAGCTTAGCACCGGGACTAGGCTCGTACGAG. The full variable domain, completed using reference TRBV7-8 and TRBJ2-7, is GAGVSQSPRYKVAKRGQDVALRCDPISGHVSLFWYQQALGQGPEFLTYFQNEAQLDKSGLPSDRFFAERPEGSVSTLKIQRTQQEDSAVYLCASSLAPGLGSYEQYFGPGTRLTVT.

The sequenced part of the CDR3 DNA is TGTGCCAGCAGCTTAGCGGAATACTCTTCTAACTATGGT. Protein: CASSLAEYSSNYG. The CDR3, in full, reads CASSLAEYSSNYGQYF. The gene calls are TRBV7-2 and TRBJ2-4, with D hard to call. Sequencing ends 3 residues short of the CDR3 end; the germline J gene provides the rest. Looked up from germline, CDR1 is SGHTA and CDR2 is FQGNSA. The CDR3 is 16 amino acids.

As for this clone: The sequence runs out 3 residues before the end of the CDR3; the remainder is reconstructed from the germline J gene. The rearrangement joins TRBV2 to TRBJ1-1; D might be TRBD1 (5 bases). The CDR3 totals 14 residues. V lost 3 bases and J 1 base, leaving 9 bases between the germline ends. Germline loops: CDR1 SNHLY, CDR2 FYNNEI. The CDR3 region is CASSEGRANTEAFF. The DNA read from the CDR3 is TGTGCCAGCAGTGAGGGCAGGGCGAACACTGAA.

Details on this clone: Read coverage stops 3 residues before the CDR3 terminus; the germline J gene supplies the remainder. The J gene is TRBJ2-7, the V gene TRBV6-2 or TRBV6-3; possible D gene TRBD1, 5 bases. Trimming took off 7 bases at V and 1 base at J, with 8 bases between the two ends. The germline CDR1 and CDR2 sequences are MNHEY and SVGEGT. There are 12 residues in the CDR3. The CDR3 sequence is CASTTGSYEQYF. The CDR3 bases that were read are TGTGCCAGCACTACAGGTTCCTACGAG.

As concerns this clone: The read finishes 3 residues shy of the CDR3 end, and the germline J gene is used to complete it. This rearrangement joins TRBV7-9 to TRBJ1-1; 10 bases agree with TRBD1. V lost 6 bases, J lost 5 bases, and 6 bases stayed unmatched. The CDR3 is 14 amino acids. CDR1 and CDR2 (germline): SEHNR, FQNEAQ (reference sequence). CDR3 DNA (partial): TGTGCCAGCAGAGGACAGGGGGGCGATACTGAA. Its protein product is CASRGQGGDTE. The complete CDR3 reads CASRGQGGDTEAFF.

As regards this clone: The read is 3 residues too short to cover the CDR3 end, so that end is filled in from the germline J gene. The chain has TRBV20-1 and TRBJ1-1, with D perhaps TRBD1 (6 bases). Germline V gives CDR1 DFQATT, CDR2 SNEGSKA (reference sequence). The CDR3 has 13 amino acids. Trimming stripped 6 bases from V and 3 bases from J, with 14 bases between. CDR3 sequence: CSARDTWDTEAFF. The CDR3 DNA, read in part, is TGCAGTGCCCGGGACACTTGGGACACTGAA.

On this clone: The read stops 3 residues short of the end of the CDR3; the missing end is completed from the germline J gene. This chain uses TRBV20-1 with TRBJ2-3; 9 bases fit TRBD2. V was pared by 1 base and J by 1 base, with 3 bases of the junction left unmatched. CDR1 is DFQATT and CDR2 is SNEGSKA in the germline V gene (reference sequence). The CDR3 runs to 15 residues. CDR3 DNA (partial): TGCAGTGCTAGAGGGGGCGGGGGGGGCACAGATACG. Protein sequence: CSARGGGGGTDT. The full CDR3 sequence reads CSARGGGGGTDTQYF.

Concerning this clone itself: The read gets to within 3 residues of the CDR3 end, and the germline J gene fills in the rest. The gene calls are TRBV5-4 and TRBJ2-3, with 9 bases matching TRBD2. Germline CDR1 SGHNT, CDR2 YYREEE (reference sequence). The CDR3 is 14 amino acids. The CDR3 spells CASSEGLAQETQYF. The sequenced CDR3 bases are TGTGCCAGCAGCGAGGGACTAGCCCAAGAGACG.

With regard to this clone: The read ends 3 residues early relative to the CDR3; the germline J gene fills the gap. The chain recombines TRBV7-2 with TRBJ2-2; D is possibly TRBD2 (6 bases). The V end lost 5 bases, the J end lost 1 base, and 11 bases lay between the germline ends. The CDR3 has 15 residues. CDR1 is SGHTA and CDR2 is FQGNSA in the germline V gene. The sequenced CDR3 bases are TGTGCCAGCAGCCTCCTAGCGAAGAACACCGGGGAG. It encodes CASSLLAKNTGE. In full, the CDR3 is CASSLLAKNTGELFF.

Regarding this clone: The read stops 3 residues short of the end of the CDR3; the missing end is completed from the germline J gene. The chain uses TRBV7-6 and TRBJ1-2; D unclear. In germline, CDR1 is SGHVS, CDR2 FNYEAQ. The CDR3 loop spans 11 amino acids. Incomplete CDR3 DNA: TGTGCCAGCAGCTCCTCCTACGAC. Residues: CASSSSYD. The entire CDR3 sequence reads CASSSSYDYTF.

Worth noting for this clone: The CDR3 end lies 3 residues beyond the end of the read and is filled in from the germline J gene. The chain couples TRBV18 to TRBJ2-3; 9 bases map to TRBD2. Germline values: CDR1 KGHSH, CDR2 LQKENI. The length of the CDR3 is 16 residues. CDR3 DNA (partial): TGTGCCAGCTCACCGATGGGAGTAGCGGGGGACGAGACG. Translation: CASSPMGVAGDET. The whole CDR3 sequence reads CASSPMGVAGDETQYF.

Comments on this clone: With the read ending 3 residues before the CDR3 end, the germline J gene is used to fill in that end. This rearrangement joins TRBV28 to TRBJ1-2, with D tentatively TRBD1 (6 bases). CDR1 MDHEN and CDR2 SYDVKM come from the germline V gene. V lost 5 bases to trimming and J lost 2 bases, with 12 bases between them. The CDR3 runs to 14 residues. CDR3: CASSPQRGNYGYTF. The CDR3 DNA, read in part, is TGTGCCAGCAGTCCCCAGAGGGGGAACTATGGC.

Of note for this clone: The observed sequence ends 3 residues before the CDR3 terminus, with the missing tail filled in from the germline J gene. The chain recombines TRBV7-2 with TRBJ1-1, with D perhaps matching TRBD1 (6 bases). The germline V and J ends were trimmed by 5 bases and 5 bases, with 18 bases remaining between them. The CDR3 has 15 amino acids. Germline V CDR1 and CDR2: SGHTA, FQGNSA. CDR3 DNA (partial): TGTGCCAGCAGCCCGCAACAGGGAGGTGGTACTGAA. This sequence encodes CASSPQQGGGTE. The complete CDR3 sequence is CASSPQQGGGTEAFF.

Concerning this clone: Read sequence stops 3 residues before the CDR3 end, and the germline J gene provides the missing end. This rearrangement joins TRBV6-1 to TRBJ2-4; D remains unclear. The germline CDR1 and CDR2 sequences are MNHNS and SASEGT. V was shortened by 2 bases and J by 5 bases, with 10 bases between the two germline ends. This CDR3 is 14 amino acids long. The CDR3 bases that were read are TGTGCCAGCAGTGAATTGGGCACAGAAAACATT. Encoded protein: CASSELGTENI. In full, the CDR3 is CASSELGTENIQYF.

Concerning this clone: The DNA ends 3 residues before the CDR3 does, and the rest of the CDR3 is filled in from the germline J gene. This rearrangement joins TRBV20-1 to TRBJ2-5; perhaps TRBD2 as D (6 bases). Trimming shortened V by 6 bases and J by 5 bases, and 19 bases separated the two germline ends. The CDR3 is made up of 14 amino acids. Germline CDR1 is DFQATT and CDR2 is SNEGSKA (reference sequence). Incomplete CDR3 DNA: TGCAGTGCCCCCGCTTTAGCGGTGGGCGAGACC. This encodes CSAPALAVGET. The CDR3, in full, reads CSAPALAVGETQYF.

A note on this clone: From the germline J gene comes the end of the CDR3, since the read stops 3 residues before it. The V gene is TRBV9, the J gene TRBJ2-6, with TRBD1 as a possible D gene (6 bases). Per the germline V gene, CDR1 is SGDLS and CDR2 is YYNGEE. V lost 0 bases and J 4 bases, leaving 8 bases between the germline ends. This CDR3 region has 15 residues. The CDR3 loop reads CASSVGGLGANVLTF. The DNA read from the CDR3 is TGTGCCAGCAGCGTAGGGGGGCTAGGGGCCAACGTC. The variable domain in full, with the rest retrieved from reference TRBV9 and TRBJ2-6, is DSGVTQTPKHLITATGQRVTLRCSPRSGDLSVYWYQQSLDQGLQFLIQYYNGEERAKGNILERFSAQQFPDLHSELNLSSLELGDSALYFCASSVGGLGANVLTFGAGSRLTVL.

Details on this clone: The read is 3 residues too short to cover the CDR3 end, so that end is filled in from the germline J gene. The gene calls are TRBV9 and TRBJ1-1, with 8 bases aligning to TRBD1. Germline-derived CDR1 and CDR2 are SGDLS and YYNGEE. V trimming: 0 bases; J trimming: 4 bases; junction bases outside the gene matches: 2. There are 14 residues in the CDR3. CDR3 DNA (partial): TGTGCCAGCAGCGTAGTTACAGGGGGCACTGAA. Translating it yields CASSVVTGGTE. The full CDR3 sequence reads CASSVVTGGTEAFF.

Points on this clone: The read comes to an end 3 residues before the CDR3 does, leaving the germline J gene to fill in the end. The gene calls are TRBV7-2 and TRBJ2-1, with 7 bases that match TRBD1. V shed 3 bases, J shed 9 bases, and the junction held 8 bases outside the gene matches. This CDR3 region has 14 residues. Germline CDR1 SGHTA, CDR2 FQGNSA. The CDR3 reads CASSLLTGSGEQFF. CDR3 bases read: TGTGCCAGCAGCTTGTTGACAGGGTCGGGTGAG.

Notes on this clone: Read coverage stops 3 residues before the CDR3 terminus; the germline J gene supplies the remainder. The rearrangement links TRBV9 to TRBJ2-3; D not certain. V gave up 0 bases and J gave up 1 base, with 9 bases separating them. From germline, CDR1 is SGDLS and CDR2 YYNGEE. There are 15 residues in the CDR3. The covered CDR3 bases are TGTGCCAGCAGCGTAGGGGCAAGAGGCACAGATACG. The encoded protein is CASSVGARGTDT. The complete CDR3 reads CASSVGARGTDTQYF.

For this clone: The CDR3 end falls 3 residues outside the read, so it is completed with the germline J gene. The chain carries TRBV7-3 and TRBJ2-3; 7 bases fit TRBD1. The length of the CDR3 is 15 residues. Trimming cost V 4 bases and J 2 bases; bases outside gene matches: 6. Germline V CDR1 and CDR2: SGHTA, FQGTGA. Incomplete CDR3 DNA: TGTGCCAGCAGCTCTTCAGGGGGAGCCACAGATACG. This sequence encodes CASSSSGGATDT. The whole CDR3 region reads CASSSSGGATDTQYF.

A note on this clone: The read stops 3 residues short of the end of the CDR3; the missing end is completed from the germline J gene. V usage is TRBV20-1 and J usage is TRBJ2-5; D may be TRBD1 (7 bases). The CDR3 sequence is 16 residues long. CDR1 is DFQATT and CDR2 is SNEGSKA in the germline V gene (reference sequence). V was clipped by 1 base and J by 6 bases, with 21 bases between them. The CDR3 bases that were read are TGCAGTGCTAGAGTCCTCAGGGGGGCGGACTCCAAGACC. Protein sequence: CSARVLRGADSKT. The CDR3, in full, reads CSARVLRGADSKTQYF.